These T cell receptor beta chains were read from a single sample in a study of blood T cell repertoires in COVID-19. Sequencing used immunoSEQ multiplex PCR; TCRdb keeps in-frame clones, though not all of them. The sample includes roughly 290,000 clones, about nine tenths of them seen just once. The sample was peripheral blood. These receptors all stem from a young woman with COVID-19, enrolled during active disease. Each CDR3 is given with its conserved first and last residue. The order of the fields is V gene, clone size, D gene, J gene, CDR3 protein, CDR3 DNA. A D gene is named only where the DNA matches it firmly. Size is omitted from some rows. Given values are once, few, many or a class for expanded clones.

TRBV28	-	TRBD1	TRBJ1-2	CASTSQGDYGYTF	TGTGCCAGCACCTCACAGGGGGACTATGGCTACACCTTC
TRBV30	-	-	TRBJ2-3	CAWRKSGQGTDTQYF	TGTGCCTGGAGGAAATCAGGCCAGGGGACAGATACGCAGTATTTT
TRBV27	-	-	TRBJ2-7	CASSLAQAYEQYF	TGTGCCAGCAGTTTAGCGCAAGCCTACGAGCAGTACTTC
TRBV30	-	TRBD2	TRBJ2-1	CAWTWGSGRAREQFF	TGTGCCTGGACATGGGGAAGCGGGAGGGCCAGGGAGCAGTTCTTC
TRBV6-5	-	-	TRBJ1-4	CASRQGWEKLFF	TGTGCCAGCAGACAGGGATGGGAAAAACTGTTTTTT
TRBV2	-	TRBD1	TRBJ2-5	CASTAWTGSGETQYF	TGTGCCAGCACTGCTTGGACAGGGAGTGGAGAGACCCAGTACTTC
TRBV4-1	-	-	TRBJ2-7	CASSQSWTGHGEYF	TGCGCCAGCAGCCAATCCTGGACTGGGCACGGGGAGTACTTC
TRBV10-1	-	-	TRBJ2-7	CASSEGSPYEQYF	TGCGCCAGCAGTGAGGGGAGCCCCTACGAGCAGTACTTC
TRBV6-4	few	TRBD2	TRBJ2-3	CASSGLAGDTQYF	TGTGCCAGCAGTGGACTAGCGGGAGATACGCAGTATTTT
TRBV4-2	-	-	TRBJ2-1	CASSQEAGSSYNEQFF	TGTGCCAGCAGCCAAGAAGCGGGTAGCTCCTACAATGAGCAGTTCTTC
TRBV3-1/TRBV3-2	once	-	TRBJ2-3	CASSREGADTQYF	TGTGCCAGCAGCCGGGAGGGGGCAGATACGCAGTATTTT
TRBV2	-	TRBD1	TRBJ1-1	CAVRDSRNAFF	TGTGCCGTTCGGGACAGCCGGAATGCTTTCTTT
TRBV10-3	-	-	TRBJ2-2	CASGDTNTGELFF	TGTGCCTCCGGGGACACGAACACCGGGGAGCTGTTTTTT
TRBV2	-	TRBD2	TRBJ2-1	CASRQRRIQGSGRVPYNEQFF	TGTGCCAGCAGGCAAAGACGGATACAGGGCAGCGGGAGGGTCCCCTACAATGAGCAGTTCTTC
TRBV11-2	-	TRBD2	TRBJ2-3	CASSLGLAGMFTDTQYF	TGTGCCAGCAGCTTGGGACTAGCGGGAATGTTCACAGATACGCAGTATTTT
TRBV19	-	-	TRBJ1-5	CASSIDPPTSYSNQPQHF	TGTGCCAGTAGTATAGACCCACCGACAAGTTATAGCAATCAGCCCCAGCATTTT
TRBV7-3	-	TRBD2	TRBJ2-2	CASSLLAGATGELFF	TGTGCCAGCAGCTTATTAGCGGGGGCCACCGGGGAGCTGTTTTTT
TRBV7-9	-	-	TRBJ2-3	CASSLLGDTQYF	TGTGCCAGCAGCTTATTGGGCGATACGCAGTATTTT
TRBV28	-	-	TRBJ1-3	CASSFPGRNTIYF	TGTGCCAGCAGTTTTCCAGGGAGAAACACCATATATTTT
TRBV28	-	TRBD1	TRBJ2-6	CASSVRDRGLSGANVLTF	TGTGCCAGCAGTGTCCGGGACAGGGGACTTTCTGGGGCCAACGTCCTGACTTTC
TRBV9	-	TRBD1	TRBJ1-1	CASTGGLANTEAFF	TGTGCCAGCACAGGGGGATTGGCGAACACTGAAGCTTTCTTT
TRBV19	-	TRBD2	TRBJ2-7	CASRISGTSGNEQYF	TGTGCCAGTAGGATATCCGGGACTAGCGGGAACGAGCAGTACTTC
TRBV5-1	-	-	TRBJ2-3	CASSLTGRRIDTQYF	TGCGCCAGCAGCTTGACAGGGCGCAGGATAGATACGCAGTATTTT
TRBV7-9	once	TRBD1	TRBJ1-2	CASSFSGQGASGYTF	TGTGCCAGCAGCTTCTCCGGACAGGGGGCTTCTGGCTACACCTTC
TRBV6-1	-	TRBD2	TRBJ2-7	CASSEGTSGRFSYEQYF	TGTGCCAGCAGTGAAGGAACTAGCGGGAGATTTTCCTACGAGCAGTACTTC
TRBV10-3	-	TRBD1	TRBJ1-3	CAISGQGAALSGNTIYF	TGTGCCATCAGTGGGCAGGGGGCCGCTCTCTCTGGAAACACCATATATTTT
TRBV5-1	once	TRBD1	TRBJ2-5	CASSHGWTGRSETQYF	TGCGCCAGCAGCCATGGATGGACAGGGCGGTCGGAGACCCAGTACTTC
TRBV6-5	-	TRBD1	TRBJ1-2	CASRKQGLQAYGYTF	TGTGCCAGCAGAAAACAGGGGCTTCAGGCCTATGGCTACACCTTC
TRBV7-2	-	TRBD1	TRBJ1-1	CASSSQGGESEAFF	TGTGCCAGCAGCTCCCAGGGGGGTGAGTCTGAAGCTTTCTTT
TRBV27	-	-	TRBJ1-2	CASSLRGLDGYTF	TGTGCCAGCAGTTTAAGGGGACTTGACGGCTACACCTTC
TRBV28	-	-	TRBJ1-2	CASSPLAYYGYTF	TGTGCCAGCAGCCCTCTGGCTTACTATGGCTACACCTTC
TRBV2	-	TRBD1	TRBJ2-7	CASGQDRLGEQYF	TGTGCCAGCGGCCAGGACAGGTTGGGCGAGCAGTACTTC
TRBV4-2	-	-	TRBJ1-2	CASSQEVGGWNNYGYTF	TGTGCCAGCAGCCAAGAAGTGGGGGGGTGGAATAACTATGGCTACACCTTC
TRBV2	-	TRBD2	TRBJ2-7	CASSFGTSGTEQYF	TGTGCCAGCAGTTTCGGGACTAGCGGGACCGAGCAGTACTTC
TRBV5-4	-	TRBD2	TRBJ2-3	CASSLGLASTDTQYF	TGTGCCAGCAGCTTGGGACTAGCCTCCACAGATACGCAGTATTTT
TRBV28	-	TRBD1	TRBJ1-2	CASSLGTGFYGYTF	TGTGCCAGCAGTTTAGGGACAGGGTTCTATGGCTACACCTTC
TRBV7-3	-	-	TRBJ2-2	CASSSYSEDTGELFF	TGTGCCAGCAGCTCCTACTCCGAGGACACCGGGGAGCTGTTTTTT
TRBV9	-	-	TRBJ2-7	CASSPTGNEQYF	TGTGCCAGCAGCCCTACAGGGAACGAGCAGTACTTC
TRBV5-6	-	-	TRBJ1-5	CASSLGSGAQHF	TGTGCCAGCAGCTTAGGGTCGGGGGCCCAGCATTTT
TRBV18	-	TRBD1	TRBJ2-7	CASSPLPTGGQDEQYF	TGTGCCAGCTCACCACTACCGACAGGGGGACAGGACGAGCAGTACTTC
TRBV2	-	-	TRBJ2-5	CASRKSGGEETQYF	TGTGCCAGCAGGAAATCTGGCGGGGAAGAGACCCAGTACTTC
TRBV28	-	-	TRBJ2-6	CAALAGFGSGANVLTF	TGTGCGGCGCTAGCCGGCTTCGGATCTGGGGCCAACGTCCTGACTTTC
TRBV15	-	-	TRBJ2-7	CATSRAPWGPLVYEQYF	TGTGCCACCAGCAGAGCGCCTTGGGGCCCCCTAGTCTACGAGCAGTACTTC
TRBV18	once	TRBD1	TRBJ1-2	CASSIGQERAYGYTF	TGTGCCAGCTCCATCGGACAGGAGCGGGCCTATGGCTACACCTTC
TRBV12-5	-	TRBD2	TRBJ2-1	CASVAGGYNEQFF	TGTGCTAGTGTAGCGGGTGGGTACAATGAGCAGTTCTTC
TRBV4-1	-	-	TRBJ2-7	CASSADRWLRDEQYF	TGCGCCAGCAGCGCTGACAGGTGGCTCCGGGACGAGCAGTACTTC
TRBV5-1	-	TRBD2	TRBJ2-7	CASSLGLAGPSYEQYF	TGCGCCAGCAGCTTGGGACTAGCGGGACCCTCCTACGAGCAGTACTTC
TRBV6-5	-	TRBD2	TRBJ2-1	CATVTSGSSNEQFF	TGTGCCACCGTGACTAGCGGGAGCAGTAATGAGCAGTTCTTC
TRBV5-1	-	TRBD1	TRBJ2-5	CASSRQGASETQYF	TGCGCCAGCAGCAGACAGGGGGCCTCAGAGACCCAGTACTTC
TRBV11-1	-	-	TRBJ2-7	CASSLGQGTREQYF	TGTGCCAGCAGCTTAGGGCAGGGGACGCGAGAGCAGTACTTC
TRBV6-5	-	TRBD1	TRBJ1-3	CASSYDRAGNTIYF	TGTGCCAGCAGCTACGACAGGGCTGGAAACACCATATATTTT
TRBV5-1	-	-	TRBJ2-5	CASSITDQETQYF	TGCGCCAGCAGCATAACGGACCAAGAGACCCAGTACTTC
TRBV5-4	-	-	TRBJ2-7	CATTTGMSPYEQYF	TGTGCCACTACCACCGGGATGAGCCCTTACGAGCAGTACTTC
TRBV2	-	-	TRBJ2-1	CAMPSSASSYNEQFF	TGTGCCATGCCCAGTAGCGCAAGCTCCTACAATGAGCAGTTCTTC
TRBV19	-	-	TRBJ1-3	CASSLTDSGNTIYF	TGTGCCAGTAGTCTGACAGACTCTGGAAACACCATATATTTT
TRBV19	-	-	TRBJ2-7	CASSISSLGAYEQYF	TGTGCCAGTAGTATTTCTTCCCTAGGAGCCTACGAGCAGTACTTC
TRBV6-2/TRBV6-3	-	-	TRBJ2-7	CASSYSSYEQYF	TGTGCCAGCAGTTACTCCAGTTACGAGCAGTACTTC